Each of the 6 T cell receptor beta chains below was sequenced from the same sample in a study of T-cell reconstitution after alpha-beta-depleted transplantation in children. Unique molecular identifiers were built into the TCRbeta library. TCRdb processed the PCR reads anew with MiXCR; each CDR3 protein has one entry. The repertoire consists of approximately 490,000 distinct CDR3 sequences, with under 15% occurring once and the leading ten covering around 6%. The sequencing used PBMCs from the stem cell graft donor, collected from the stem cell graft. The origin of the receptors is a human donor who donated a stem cell graft to a child with combined immunodeficiency.

This clonotype has ten or more counts. This sequence joins TRBV18 and TRBJ2-7; no firm D call. Germline V lookup: CDR1 KGHSH, CDR2 LQKENI. V lost 3 bases, J lost 10 bases, and 16 bases lay in between. This CDR3 is built from 13 residues. The CDR3 bases are TGTGCCAGCTCACCTCTACTGACCGAAAGACAGTACTTC. Residues: CASSPLLTERQYF.

This clonotype showed up many times. The CDR3 bases are TGTGCCAGCAGCTTATTGGGACAGGCCCAATCCGCCTATGGCTACACCTTC. Protein product: CASSLLGQAQSAYGYTF. This chain links TRBV7-8 with TRBJ1-2; 8 nucleotides match TRBD1. Germline V lookup: CDR1 SGHVS, CDR2 FQNEAQ. V lost 2 bases to trimming and J lost 4 bases; unmatched junction nucleotides: 12. The CDR3 is 17 residues long.

The chain employs TRBV7-9 and TRBJ1-3, with D possibly matching TRBD1 (6 bases). Between the trimmed V and J ends, which lost 5 bases and 3 bases, there was a span of 14 bases. The CDR3 is 15 amino acids. Germline lookup yields CDR1 SEHNR and CDR2 FQNEAQ (reference sequence). Written as DNA, the CDR3 is TGTGCCAGCAGCCATGAGGGGGTCCGTGGAAACACCATATATTTT. It encodes CASSHEGVRGNTIYF.

At least ten counts were recorded for this clonotype. This chain connects TRBV7-6 to TRBJ2-2; D is perhaps TRBD1 (5 bases). The CDR3 consists of 21 residues. Germline CDR1 SGHVS, CDR2 FNYEAQ. The V and J ends lost 4 bases and 3 bases respectively, with 30 bases between them. The CDR3 is CASSSPETFQRQPFDTGELFF. Written as DNA, the CDR3 is TGTGCCAGCAGCTCCCCCGAGACGTTTCAGAGACAGCCTTTCGACACCGGGGAGCTGTTTTTT. Looking up the rest from reference TRBV7-6 and TRBJ2-2 gives the full variable domain: GAGVSQSPRYKVTKRGQDVALRCDPISGHVSLYWYRQALGQGPEFLTYFNYEAQQDKSGLPNDRFSAERPEGSISTLTIQRTEQRDSAMYRCASSSPETFQRQPFDTGELFFGEGSRLTVL.

The chain uses TRBV7-9 and TRBJ1-2, with TRBD1 matching 10 bases. CDR1 is SEHNR, CDR2 FQNEAQ, per germline (reference sequence). The V segment lost 5 bases and the J segment 5 bases; nucleotides outside the gene matches: 11. The CDR3 loop spans 16 amino acids. CDR3 nucleotide sequence: TGTGCCAGCAGCCTAAACGGGGACAGGGGCCTATATGGCTACACCTTC. Translating gives CASSLNGDRGLYGYTF.

This clonotype was observed many times. V is TRBV24-1 and J is TRBJ1-5; no reliable D call. V was pared by 2 bases and J by 11 bases, with 15 bases between. The CDR3 extends over 14 amino acids. Germline loops: CDR1 KGHDR, CDR2 SFDVKD. CDR3 sequence reads: CATSDSSLYRAQHF. CDR3 DNA: TGTGCCACCAGTGATTCTTCATTGTATCGCGCCCAGCATTTT.